These 5 T cell receptor beta chains originate from one sample sequenced in a study of human T cells and chemical hapten exposure. Documented time point: patch test 2, 6 weeks after DPC sensitization. Sample treatment: therapeutic diphenylcyclopropenone sensitization with weekly scalp DPC. TCRdb re-called the RACE reads through MiXCR, storing one row per CDR3 protein. The repertoire holds tens of thousands of distinct CDR3 sequences, with over 6.5% as singletons. Sequencing was performed on whole blood, taken in connection with sensitization to the hapten diphenylcyclopropenone (DPC). The source is a woman between 50 and 59 years old with alopecia areata. Some clones in this sample may be carry-over from other donors' samples.

This clonotype turned up a few times. The chain employs TRBV12-3 or TRBV12-4 and TRBJ2-1; 8 bases agree with TRBD2. The CDR3 contains 12 residues. With 6 bases clipped from V and 12 bases from J, the junction kept 7 bases outside the gene matches. Written as DNA, the CDR3 is TGTGCCAGCAGGGGACTAGACGGGTTGCAGTTCTTC. It codes for CASRGLDGLQFF.

This clonotype was counted at least ten times. The rearrangement links TRBV28 to TRBJ1-1; D is ambiguous. Germline CDR1 MDHEN, CDR2 SYDVKM. This CDR3 region has 14 residues. V lost 5 bases and J lost 0, with 10 bases in between. CDR3 sequence reads: CASSTPYMNTEAFF. As DNA, the CDR3 is TGTGCCAGCAGTACCCCTTATATGAACACTGAAGCTTTCTTT.

This clonotype was seen only a few times. The V and J genes are TRBV20-1 and TRBJ1-1, with 7 bases aligning to TRBD1. V shed 0 bases, J shed 1 base, and the junction held 5 bases outside the gene matches. In germline, CDR1 is DFQATT, CDR2 SNEGSKA (reference sequence). The CDR3 sequence is 15 residues long. CDR3 coding DNA: TGCAGTGCTAGAGACAGGCGGACAGGGAACACTGAAGCTTTCTTT. Encoded protein: CSARDRRTGNTEAFF.

The chain links TRBV3-1 to TRBJ2-5; TRBD1 matches at 8 bases. Germline V gives CDR1 LGHDT, CDR2 YNNKEL (reference sequence). V lost 4 bases, J lost 2 bases, and 6 bases stayed unmatched. The CDR3 has 15 residues. The CDR3 DNA reads TGTGCCAGCAGCCTTCCGACAGGGGCGCAAGAGACCCAGTACTTC. It specifies CASSLPTGAQETQYF.

This rearrangement joins TRBV25-1 to TRBJ2-2, with D hard to call. Looked up from germline, CDR1 is MGHDK and CDR2 is SYGVNS. Deletions cut 4 bases from V and 4 bases from J, with 7 bases between. The CDR3 consists of 13 residues. The CDR3 is CASSVRTTGELFF. The DNA for the CDR3 is TGTGCCAGCAGTGTTCGGACCACCGGGGAGCTGTTTTTT.